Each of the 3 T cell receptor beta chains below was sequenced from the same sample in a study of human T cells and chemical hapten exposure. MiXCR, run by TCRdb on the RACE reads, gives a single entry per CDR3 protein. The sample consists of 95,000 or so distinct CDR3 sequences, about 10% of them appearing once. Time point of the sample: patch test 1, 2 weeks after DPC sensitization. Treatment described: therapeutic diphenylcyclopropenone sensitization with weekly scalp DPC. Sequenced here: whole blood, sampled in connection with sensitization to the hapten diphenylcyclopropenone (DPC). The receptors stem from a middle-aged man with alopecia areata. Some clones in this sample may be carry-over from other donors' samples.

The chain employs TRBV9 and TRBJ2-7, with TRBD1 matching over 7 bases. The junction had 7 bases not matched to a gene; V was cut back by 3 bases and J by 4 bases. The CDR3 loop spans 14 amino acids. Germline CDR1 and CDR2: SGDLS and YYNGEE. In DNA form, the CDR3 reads TGTGCCAGCAGCGCCGGGACAGTCGAGTACGAGCAGTACTTC. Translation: CASSAGTVEYEQYF.

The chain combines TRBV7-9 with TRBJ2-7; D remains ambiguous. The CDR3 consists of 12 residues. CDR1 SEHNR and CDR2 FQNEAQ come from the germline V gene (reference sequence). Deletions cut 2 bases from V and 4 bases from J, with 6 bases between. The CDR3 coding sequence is TGTGCCAGCAGCTTAACGGCTTACGAGCAGTACTTC. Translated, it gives CASSLTAYEQYF.

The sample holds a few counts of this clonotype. CDR3 sequence: CASSGEHWGSPLHF. The CDR3 DNA follows: TGCGCCAGCAGCGGTGAACACTGGGGTTCACCCCTCCACTTT. The chain is built from TRBV5-1 and TRBJ1-6; D gene ambiguous. The V end was cut by 4 bases, the J end by 9 bases, with 14 bases between. Germline V lookup: CDR1 SGHRS, CDR2 YFSETQ. The length of the CDR3 is 14 residues.